This T cell receptor (beta chain) was identified in a study of immune cell composition in non-small cell lung cancer. Broader study findings: Squamous carcinomas (about 75%) more often had tumour-associated clones >0.5% than adenocarcinomas (33%). Dominant in vivo tumour-associated clones were not shown to share tumour-reactive sequences.

Germline loops: CDR1 SGHTA, CDR2 FQGNSA. V gave up 5 bases and J gave up 9 bases; unmatched junction bases: 12. The CDR3 is 17 residues long. Genomic DNA came from frozen unsorted single-cell suspensions. Assay used: immunoSEQ multiplex PCR; TCRdb lists only in-frame clones, some missing. The data show under 3,000 clones, around 80% seen once. This clone was detected only a few times. Its antigen is not identified. Specimen: lung tumor tissue. The origin of this receptor is a human donor with non-small cell lung cancer. J is TRBJ2-1 and V is TRBV7-2, with 14 bases matching TRBD2. In DNA, the CDR3 is TGTGCCAGCAGCCCCACCCCGACTAGCGGGGGGGGTAGTGAGCAGTTCTTC. It specifies CASSPTPTSGGGSEQFF.